A single sample is the source of the 28 T cell receptor beta chains below, sequenced in a study of blood T cell repertoires in COVID-19. Clones were sequenced by immunoSEQ multiplex PCR, and TCRdb holds only the in-frame ones, with some missing. The sample includes 230,000 or so clones, roughly 85% of them seen just once. Source material: PBMCs or T cells enriched from blood (not recorded which). All receptors come from a woman aged 50 to 60 who had been exposed to COVID-19.

The V and J genes are TRBV12-5 and TRBJ2-3, with 9 bases fitting TRBD2. The V gene's germline CDR1 is LGHNT and CDR2 FRNRAP. The CDR3 totals 17 residues. V shed 5 bases, J shed 1 base, and the junction held 10 bases outside the gene matches. As DNA, the CDR3 is TGTGCTAGTGGTCCCCACTCCATAGCGGGGGGCACAGATACGCAGTATTTT. It encodes CASGPHSIAGGTDTQYF. The full variable domain, in which reference TRBV12-5 and TRBJ2-3 provide the parts outside the CDR3, is DARVTQTPRHKVTEMGQEVTMRCQPILGHNTVFWYRQTMMQGLELLAYFRNRAPLDDSGMPKDRFSAEMPDATLATLKIQPSEPRDSAVYFCASGPHSIAGGTDTQYFGPGTRLTVL.

The chain links TRBV24-1 to TRBJ2-1; D is unclear. V was cut by 4 bases and J by 7 bases, with 19 bases left in between. CDR3 size: 16 residues. Germline values: CDR1 KGHDR, CDR2 SFDVKD. CDR3 coding DNA: TGTGCCACCAGTGACCCCACAGAATACGGTTCAAATGAGCAGTTCTTC. Protein product: CATSDPTEYGSNEQFF.

V usage is TRBV11-2 and J usage is TRBJ1-5; weak D call: TRBD1 (6 bases). CDR3 length equals 15 residues. Trimming took 6 bases from V and 4 from J, leaving 16 bases between them. The germline gives CDR1 SGHAT, CDR2 FQNNGV. CDR3 in amino acids: CASSPGPQGNQPQHF. The DNA of the CDR3 is TGTGCCAGCAGTCCAGGACCACAGGGTAATCAGCCCCAGCATTTT. Filled out from reference TRBV11-2 and TRBJ1-5, the complete variable domain reads EAGVAQSPRYKIIEKRQSVAFWCNPISGHATLYWYQQILGQGPKLLIQFQNNGVVDDSQLPKDRFSAERLKGVDSTLKIQPAKLEDSAVYLCASSPGPQGNQPQHFGDGTRLSIL.

The chain recombines TRBV2 with TRBJ1-5, with 8 nucleotides matching TRBD1. J was trimmed by 2 bases and V by 6 bases; bases with no gene match: 3. The CDR3 runs 14 residues. In germline, CDR1 is SNHLY, CDR2 FYNNEI. CDR3 DNA sequence: TGTGCCAGCAGGGCGACAGGGGGCAATCAGCCCCAGCATTTT. Translating gives CASRATGGNQPQHF.

This sequence joins TRBV11-2 and TRBJ2-7, with 11 positions matching TRBD2. In germline, CDR1 is SGHAT, CDR2 FQNNGV. The J segment lost 7 bases and the V segment lost 3 bases, leaving 11 bases of the junction unmatched. This CDR3 has 16 amino acids. The CDR3 region is CASSFLSSGGPREQYF. CDR3 sequence (DNA): TGTGCCAGCAGCTTTTTGTCTAGCGGGGGGCCGAGGGAGCAGTACTTC.

The chain couples TRBV4-1 to TRBJ1-6; 7 nucleotides agree with TRBD1. Germline lookup yields CDR1 MGHRA and CDR2 YSYEKL. This CDR3 contains 15 residues. After removal of 1 base from V and 7 bases from J, the junction contained 4 bases not matched to a gene. The CDR3 region is CASSQAGQENSPLHF. CDR3 DNA sequence: TGCGCCAGCAGCCAAGCCGGACAGGAGAATTCACCCCTCCACTTT.

The CDR3 DNA follows: TGTGCCAGCAGCCGCCAGGGCAGGGGGGTTGCCTACGAGCAGTACTTC. It encodes CASSRQGRGVAYEQYF. The V gene is TRBV11-2, the J gene TRBJ2-7; tentatively, D is TRBD1 (7 bases). V gave up 5 bases and J gave up 2 bases, with 19 bases separating them. Germline lookup yields CDR1 SGHAT and CDR2 FQNNGV. This CDR3 comprises 16 residues.

The CDR3 here is CASSVESQNSPLHF. In DNA, the CDR3 is TGTGCCAGCAGCGTAGAAAGTCAGAATTCACCCCTCCACTTT. V gene TRBV9 combines with J gene TRBJ1-6; no clear D gene. With 0 bases removed from V and 7 bases from J, the gap between germline ends came to 8 bases. This CDR3 comprises 14 residues. Germline V gene data show CDR1 as SGDLS and CDR2 as YYNGEE.

The V and J genes are TRBV5-1 and TRBJ2-1, with 11 bases that match TRBD1. From germline, CDR1 is SGHRS and CDR2 YFSETQ. V gave up 4 bases and J gave up 1 base; unmatched junction bases: 19. The CDR3 length is 21 residues. This CDR3 is CASSGSYSRDRGTKSYNEQFF. The CDR3 coding sequence is TGCGCCAGCAGCGGGTCATATTCCCGGGACAGGGGGACGAAGTCCTACAATGAGCAGTTCTTC.

Ten or more counts support this clone. This rearrangement joins TRBV5-1 to TRBJ1-2; 7 nucleotides agree with TRBD1. V was pared by 0 bases and J by 4 bases, with 3 bases of the junction left unmatched. Germline loops: CDR1 SGHRS, CDR2 YFSETQ. The CDR3 consists of 14 residues. The CDR3 DNA follows: TGCGCCAGCAGCTTGGAGGGGGCCTCCTATGGCTACACCTTC. It encodes CASSLEGASYGYTF.

The CDR3 nucleotides read TGTGCCAGCAGCCCAACAGGGGGCGAAAAGAGGAGCTACACCTTC. It specifies CASSPTGGEKRSYTF. The chain carries TRBV5-8 and TRBJ1-2, with 9 bases lining up with TRBD1. This CDR3 spans 15 amino acids. Germline trimming cut 4 bases from V and 9 bases from J; bases unmatched to any gene: 13. The germline V gene encodes CDR1 SGHTS and CDR2 YDEGEE.

V usage is TRBV5-1 and J usage is TRBJ1-5, with 7 bases identical to TRBD1. Germline assignment: CDR1 SGHRS and CDR2 YFSETQ. V shed 1 base, J shed 6 bases, and the junction held 4 bases outside the gene matches. The CDR3 loop spans 14 amino acids. The CDR3 nucleotides read TGCGCCAGCAGCTTGACAGGGGCGAGTCAGCCCCAGCATTTT. Residues: CASSLTGASQPQHF.

Remarks on this clone: Distinct nucleotide sequences in the sample also encode this CDR3. The chain joins TRBV9 to TRBJ2-3; TRBD2 aligns across 9 bases. CDR1 and CDR2 (germline): SGDLS, YYNGEE. J gave up 6 bases and V 0 bases, and 5 bases lay outside the gene matches. CDR3 length: 15 residues. The CDR3 here is CASSVEAGGPDTQYF. The CDR3 nucleotides read TGTGCCAGCAGCGTAGAGGCGGGGGGGCCCGATACGCAGTATTTT.

The sample holds one count of this clone. This chain uses TRBV10-3 with TRBJ1-5, with 7 nucleotides matching TRBD1. The CDR3 runs to 15 residues. Germline V gene sequence: CDR1 ENHRY, CDR2 SYGVKD. Trimming at V came to 2 bases and at J to 5 bases, leaving 6 bases not matched to a gene. The CDR3: CAISEDGTAHQPQHF. In DNA form, the CDR3 reads TGTGCCATCAGTGAGGACGGGACAGCCCATCAGCCCCAGCATTTT.

This clone was counted only a few times. The rearrangement uses TRBV15 and TRBJ1-1; no clear D. The germline V and J ends were trimmed by 0 bases and 3 bases, with 11 bases remaining between them. This CDR3 is built from 15 residues. Germline-derived CDR1 and CDR2 are LNHNV and YYDKDF (reference sequence). CDR3 nucleotides: TGTGCCACCAGCAGAGATCCCGGAGGGCACACTGAAGCTTTCTTT. Encoded protein: CATSRDPGGHTEAFF.

The gene calls are TRBV16 and TRBJ1-1; D is possibly TRBD1 (6 bases). V was clipped by 2 bases and J by 6 bases, with 16 bases between them. Germline CDR1 is KGHSY and CDR2 is FQNENV. The CDR3 is 15 residues long. The DNA of the CDR3 is TGTGCCAGCAGCCAAACCAGGGGTTCGAGCGCTGAAGCTTTCTTT. This codes for CASSQTRGSSAEAFF.

In its sample, this clone was seen once. The J gene is TRBJ2-2, the V gene TRBV2; no firm D call. The germline V and J ends were trimmed by 4 bases and 3 bases, with 6 bases remaining between them. The germline CDR1 and CDR2 sequences are SNHLY and FYNNEI. The CDR3 spans 13 residues. CDR3 amino acids: CASSVGHTGELFF. As DNA, the CDR3 is TGTGCCAGCAGTGTGGGCCACACCGGGGAGCTGTTTTTT. The variable domain in full, with the rest retrieved from reference TRBV2 and TRBJ2-2, is EPEVTQTPSHQVTQMGQEVILRCVPISNHLYFYWYRQILGQKVEFLVSFYNNEISEKSEIFDDQFSVERPDGSNFTLKIRSTKLEDSAMYFCASSVGHTGELFFGEGSRLTVL.

V usage is TRBV4-1 and J usage is TRBJ2-3, with D uncertain. The CDR3 is made up of 12 amino acids. Trimming stripped 1 base from V and 5 bases from J, with 4 bases between. Germline CDR1 is MGHRA and CDR2 is YSYEKL. The CDR3 reads CASSQVGDTQYF. The DNA for the CDR3 is TGCGCCAGCAGCCAAGTCGGAGATACGCAGTATTTT.

On this clone itself: Other DNA sequences of this sample code for an identical CDR3. The chain joins TRBV4-1 to TRBJ1-2; 8 bases line up with TRBD1. This CDR3 spans 15 amino acids. Germline V gene sequence: CDR1 MGHRA, CDR2 YSYEKL. With 0 bases clipped from V and 8 bases from J, the junction kept 8 bases outside the gene matches. CDR3 nucleotides: TGCGCCAGCAGCCAAGAGGGGGGCAGGGGGCGAGGCTACACCTTC. It is translated as CASSQEGGRGRGYTF.

This clone was recorded a few times. The rearrangement joins TRBV12-1 to TRBJ2-2; TRBD1, as called in the table, went unchecked against the DNA. TRBV12-1 is tagged as a pseudogene. This CDR3 comprises 18 residues. CDR3 residues: CASSFSGQGALVTGELFF. The CDR3, as DNA: TGTGCCAGCAGCTTTTCGGGACAGGGGGCCTTGGTTACCGGGGAGCTGTTTTTT.

The chain has TRBV6-2 or TRBV6-3 and TRBJ1-1; D gene ambiguous. CDR3 size: 13 residues. The germline gives CDR1 MNHEY, CDR2 SVGEGT. V was clipped by 5 bases and J by 4 bases, with 11 bases between them. CDR3 protein: CASSIRGSTEAFF. In DNA form, the CDR3 reads TGTGCCAGCAGTATCCGAGGCAGCACTGAAGCTTTCTTT.

V usage is TRBV13 and J usage is TRBJ1-1; TRBD1 is a possible D gene (6 bases). CDR1 and CDR2 (germline): PRHDT, FYEKMQ (reference sequence). CDR3 length: 13 residues. Trimming removed 5 bases from V and 8 bases from J, with 15 bases in between. This chain's CDR3 is CASSTTGTPEAFF. CDR3 nucleotide sequence: TGTGCCAGCAGCACGACCGGGACACCAGAAGCTTTCTTT.

The CDR3: CASSLTGAVTGELFF. The CDR3, as DNA: TGTGCCAGCAGCCTAACAGGGGCAGTCACCGGGGAGCTGTTTTTT. The chain joins TRBV2 to TRBJ2-2; 7 bases agree with TRBD1. CDR1 is SNHLY and CDR2 is FYNNEI in the germline V gene. With 6 bases clipped from V and 4 bases from J, the junction kept 8 bases outside the gene matches. The CDR3 has 15 amino acids.

The chain uses TRBV18 and TRBJ1-1; 9 bases line up with TRBD1. Trimming at V came to 3 bases and at J to 7 bases, leaving 6 bases not matched to a gene. The CDR3 has 14 amino acids. Germline CDR1 KGHSH, CDR2 LQKENI. The CDR3 nucleotides are TGTGCCAGCTCACCGGGACAGGGAAAGGGTGAAGCTTTCTTT. Translating gives CASSPGQGKGEAFF.

The chain carries TRBV7-9 and TRBJ1-2; 7 bases map to TRBD1. V was clipped by 5 bases and J by 6 bases; unmatched bases: 9. The germline gives CDR1 SEHNR, CDR2 FQNEAQ (reference sequence). This CDR3 is built from 14 residues. CDR3 DNA sequence: TGTGCCAGCAGCGCGAAGACAGGGATCCATGGCTACACCTTC. It yields the protein CASSAKTGIHGYTF.

The DNA of the CDR3 is TGTGCCAGCAGCTTAGGCCGACAGGGGCAAAAACTGTTTTTT. Translated: CASSLGRQGQKLFF. The V gene is TRBV7-9, the J gene TRBJ1-4, with 8 bases aligning to TRBD1. CDR1 and CDR2 from the germline V gene are SEHNR and FQNEAQ (reference sequence). The CDR3 covers 14 residues. With V trimmed by 1 base and J by 9 bases, 4 bases remained unmatched.

The rearrangement joins TRBV3-1 (or the pseudogene TRBV3-2) to TRBJ2-6, with a weak D call TRBD2 (6 bases). This CDR3 is 15 amino acids long. The germline gives CDR1 LGHDT, CDR2 YNNKEL (reference sequence). Deletions cut 4 bases from V and 4 bases from J, with 11 bases between. CDR3 sequence (DNA): TGTGCCAGCAGCCGCGCGGGGACCGGGGCCAACGTCCTGACTTTC. Translated: CASSRAGTGANVLTF.

The gene calls are TRBV29-1 and TRBJ1-1; no firm D call. The CDR3 has 14 residues. CDR1 is SQVTM, CDR2 ANQGSEA, per germline. V was trimmed by 4 bases and J by 3 bases, leaving 15 bases between them. The CDR3 loop is CSVVLFRVDTEAFF. DNA for the CDR3: TGCAGCGTTGTTTTATTCCGGGTGGACACTGAAGCTTTCTTT.